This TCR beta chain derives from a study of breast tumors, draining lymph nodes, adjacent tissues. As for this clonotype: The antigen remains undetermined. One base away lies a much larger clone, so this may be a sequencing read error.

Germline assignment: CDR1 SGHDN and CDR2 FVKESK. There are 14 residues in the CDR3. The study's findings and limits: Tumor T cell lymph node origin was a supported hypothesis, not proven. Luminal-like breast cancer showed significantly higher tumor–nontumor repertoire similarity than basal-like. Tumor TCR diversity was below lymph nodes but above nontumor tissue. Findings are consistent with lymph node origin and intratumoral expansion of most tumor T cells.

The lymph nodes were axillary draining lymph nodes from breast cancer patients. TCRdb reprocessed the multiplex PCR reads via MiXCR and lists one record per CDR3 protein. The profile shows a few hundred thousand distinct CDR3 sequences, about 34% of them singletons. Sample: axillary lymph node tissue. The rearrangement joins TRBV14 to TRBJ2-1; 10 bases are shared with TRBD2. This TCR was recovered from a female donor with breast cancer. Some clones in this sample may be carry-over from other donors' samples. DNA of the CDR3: TGTGCCAGCAGCGGAGCTAGCGGGAGAATGATGCAGTCCTTC. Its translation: CASSGASGRMMQSF.